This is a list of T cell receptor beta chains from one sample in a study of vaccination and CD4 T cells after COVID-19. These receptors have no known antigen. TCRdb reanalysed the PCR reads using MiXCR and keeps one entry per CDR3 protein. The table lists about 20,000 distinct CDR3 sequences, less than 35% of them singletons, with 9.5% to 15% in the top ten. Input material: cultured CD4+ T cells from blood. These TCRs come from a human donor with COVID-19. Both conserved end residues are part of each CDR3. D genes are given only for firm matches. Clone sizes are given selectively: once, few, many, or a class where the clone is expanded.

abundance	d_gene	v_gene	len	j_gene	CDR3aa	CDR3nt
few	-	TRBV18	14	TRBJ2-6	CASSELSGANVLTF	TGTGCCAGCTCAGAATTATCTGGGGCCAACGTCCTGACTTTC
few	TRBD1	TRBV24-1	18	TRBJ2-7	CATSETGQGFELTYEQYF	TGTGCCACCAGTGAGACGGGACAGGGTTTCGAGCTAACCTACGAGCAGTACTTC
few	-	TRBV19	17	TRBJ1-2	CASSTLGNPAAYWGYTF	TGTGCCAGTAGTACCCTTGGCAACCCGGCCGCCTACTGGGGCTACACCTTC
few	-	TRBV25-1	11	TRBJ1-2	CASSELSGYTF	TGTGCCAGCAGTGAGTTGAGTGGCTACACCTTC
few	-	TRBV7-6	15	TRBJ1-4	CASSLDRADNEKLFF	TGTGCCAGCAGCTTAGACAGGGCTGATAATGAAAAACTGTTTTTT
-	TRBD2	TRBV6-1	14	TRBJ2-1	CASIPSGAHNEQFF	TGTGCCAGCATTCCTAGCGGGGCGCACAATGAGCAGTTCTTC
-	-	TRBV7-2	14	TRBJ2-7	CASSPAGASYEQYF	TGTGCCAGCAGCCCCGCCGGGGCGTCCTACGAGCAGTACTTC
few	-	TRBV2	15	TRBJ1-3	CASSIDRNSGNTIYF	TGTGCCAGCAGTATCGACAGGAACTCTGGAAACACCATATATTTT
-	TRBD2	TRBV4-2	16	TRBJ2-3	CASSPKLAGGSDTQYF	TGTGCCAGCAGCCCCAAGCTAGCGGGGGGTTCAGATACGCAGTATTTT
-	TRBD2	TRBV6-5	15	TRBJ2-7	CASSSLAGSSYEQYF	TGTGCCAGCAGTTCACTAGCGGGGAGCTCCTACGAGCAGTACTTC
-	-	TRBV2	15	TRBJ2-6	CASSVGGSGANVLTF	TGTGCCAGCAGTGTCGGCGGCTCTGGGGCCAACGTCCTGACTTTC
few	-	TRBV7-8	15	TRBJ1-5	CASSLTRGNNQPQHF	TGTGCCAGCAGCTTAACCAGGGGTAACAATCAGCCCCAGCATTTT
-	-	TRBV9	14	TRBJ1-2	CASSEEGMYGGYTF	TGTGCCAGCAGCGAGGAAGGGATGTATGGGGGCTACACCTTC